This T cell receptor beta chain was sequenced in a study of long-term antiretroviral therapy in people with HIV. The study used samples holding about 0.9-11 million cryopreserved PBMC before DNA extraction. They ran version v3.0 of the immunoSEQ assay at survey level. This table comes from immunoSEQ multiplex PCR, and its TCRdb copy is limited to in-frame clones, with some not included. This table holds 20,000 to 25,000 clones, 82% found once. In regard to this clone: Its target is unknown.

The CDR3 is made up of 14 amino acids. CDR1 is SNHLY and CDR2 is FYNNEI in the germline V gene. V was pared by 7 bases and J by 3 bases, with 10 bases between. Study-wide results and limits: All time points showed a repertoire dominated by clones expanded before ART.

The receptor was isolated from a woman in her twenties or thirties with HIV. The V gene is TRBV2, the J gene TRBJ2-6; D is undetermined. The sequencing here drew on unsorted PBMCs, taken 0.2 years after starting antiretroviral therapy. The CDR3 region is CASTRDFGANVLTF. As DNA, the CDR3 is TGTGCCAGCACCAGAGACTTTGGGGCCAACGTCCTGACTTTC.